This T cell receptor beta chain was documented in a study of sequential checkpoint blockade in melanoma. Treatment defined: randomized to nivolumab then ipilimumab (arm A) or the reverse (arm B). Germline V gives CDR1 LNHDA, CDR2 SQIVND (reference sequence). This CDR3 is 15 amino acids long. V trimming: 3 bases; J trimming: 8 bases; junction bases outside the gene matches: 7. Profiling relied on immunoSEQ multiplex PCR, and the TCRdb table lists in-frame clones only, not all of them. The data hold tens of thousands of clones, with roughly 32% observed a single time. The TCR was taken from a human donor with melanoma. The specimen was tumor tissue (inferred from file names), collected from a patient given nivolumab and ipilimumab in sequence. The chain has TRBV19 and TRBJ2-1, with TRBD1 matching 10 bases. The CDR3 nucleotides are TGTGCCAGTAGTATCTGGGACAGGGGCCGTCATGAGCAGTTCTTC. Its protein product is CASSIWDRGRHEQFF.